The T cell receptor beta chain described here comes from a study of blood T cell repertoires in COVID-19. Study overall: There were acute and convalescent COVID-19 samples, and they came from the United States, Italy and Spain. PBMCs, B-cell-depleted T cells, or T cells provided the cDNA or gDNA that made up the material.

This clone has only a few counts. Under the authors' procedure: Cell counts per sample came from amplifying reference gene primers. TCRdb's copy holds only in-frame clones and misses some; the assay was immunoSEQ multiplex PCR. V and J calls and clone size are copied from that table; D and trimming were computed from the DNA. The repertoire consists of over 85,000 clones, with about 85% occurring once and the leading ten covering roughly 12%. Germline CDR1 LNHDA, CDR2 SQIVND (reference sequence). The V gene lost 1 base and the J gene lost 4 bases, with 13 bases spanning the gap. The CDR3 runs to 15 residues.

This sequence joins TRBV19 and TRBJ1-2; D unresolved. Sequencing was performed on peripheral blood. This clonotype was obtained from a human donor in a cohort sampled during active COVID-19. The CDR3 DNA follows: TGTGCCAGTAGTATAGGGAACTACGCAGTCTATGGCTACACCTTC. Amino acid sequence: CASSIGNYAVYGYTF. Drawing the rest from reference TRBV19 and TRBJ1-2, the complete variable domain is DGGITQSPKYLFRKEGQNVTLSCEQNLNHDAMYWYRQDPGQGLRLIYYSQIVNDFQKGDIAEGYSVSREKKESFPLTVTSAQKNPTAFYLCASSIGNYAVYGYTFGSGTRLTVV.